Listed below are T cell receptor beta chains from one sample, sequenced in a study of OX40 agonist ivuxolimab in advanced cancers. Profiled with immunoSEQ multiplex PCR; TCRdb holds only in-frame clones, not every one. The top ten hold about 0.32% of the sample, which has some 77,000 clones, over 80% seen once. Sequences were derived from CD4+ or CD8+ T cells sorted from blood, sampled in a trial of the OX40 agonist ivuxolimab. The receptor source for this set is an adult with an advanced solid tumor such as melanoma, head and neck, liver or kidney cancer. The CDR3 runs from the conserved cysteine through the conserved F or W.

v_call cdr3_aa
TRBV7-9 CASSPGTGGRGANVLTF
TRBV7-2 CASSSDPHTGNYNEQFF
TRBV28 CASFGSNQPQHF
TRBV25-1 CASNGGGQETQYF
TRBV19 CASSIGNSYEQYF
TRBV7-6 CASSLNPDTRSYEQYF
TRBV25-1 CASSATEPTYEKLFF
TRBV19 CARAWGKGNQPQHF
TRBV9 CASSDRDSWGTGELFF
TRBV18 CASSPRESTDTQYF
TRBV7-2 CASSLGGQGSPLHF
TRBV19 CASRLANYGYTF
TRBV5-6 CASSSRPNTEAFF
TRBV5-6 CASSYGTGVGNTEAFF
TRBV25-1 CASSATTSGRWLNTEAFF
TRBV28 CASSLFLGQPQHF
TRBV9 CASSVVGGSNTEAFF
TRBV9 CASSSHAGAYTDTQYF
TRBV5-1 CASSPGTGGDEKLFF
TRBV19 CASSTTGGEMHTQYF
TRBV9 CASSPGQGSYNEQFF
TRBV28 CASSSRSPNNQPQHF
TRBV18 CASSPRSKDTEAFF
TRBV27 CATQRAVGYTEAFF
TRBV10-3 CAIGDGPYEQYF
TRBV5-5 CASSLGGGENTEAFF
TRBV19 CASSIGGALNEQFF
TRBV27 CASSPWDSTYEQYF
TRBV5-1 CASSRDGDTHNEQFF
TRBV6-1 CASSELGTGFPYNEQFF
TRBV7-2 CASSSKTSGSLETQYF
TRBV6-1 CASRNRDYSGNTIYF
TRBV21-1 CASSKDSGGSGNTIYF
TRBV19 CASSIDPGQGYGYTF
TRBV15 CATSRDWRAGDEKLFF
TRBV6-1 CASSEIDGGTDTQYF
TRBV4-3 CASSLQTGNSPLHF
TRBV18 CASSPSRGDGYTF
TRBV30 CAWSADIGQVQYF
TRBV9 CASSADRGSGNTIYF
TRBV6-5 CASAPNRGTGTLLFF
TRBV7-6 CASSLVGVLGANVLTF
TRBV9 CASSRAGGGFVYF
TRBV5-1 CASRRAPGQGHDTQYF
TRBV4-1 CASSQAGTGGGKLFF